This T cell receptor (beta chain) comes out of a study of beta chain features in type 1 diabetes. Study-wide results and limits: The study found moderately but significantly shorter TCRB CDR3s in all four CD4+ subsets of Type 1 diabetes patients.

Investigators reverse transcribed all isolated RNA, so they sequenced expressed TCRB transcripts. TCRdb keeps only in-frame clones here, not all; method: immunoSEQ multiplex PCR. The sample contains under 450,000 clones, 11% to 15% of which appear only once. The CDR3 length is 16 residues. Germline V gene sequence: CDR1 SGDLS, CDR2 YYNGEE. Trimming took 0 bases from V and 1 from J, leaving 12 bases between them. A note on this clone: Its antigen is as yet unknown.

The sequence came from a man aged 25-45 years in good health. J is TRBJ2-3 and V is TRBV9; D perhaps matches TRBD2 (6 bases). The sequencing sample was made of naive CD4+ T cells from blood. The DNA of the CDR3 is TGTGCCAGCAGCGTAGTTCGGGGGTTCGGCACAGATACGCAGTATTTT. This translates into CASSVVRGFGTDTQYF.